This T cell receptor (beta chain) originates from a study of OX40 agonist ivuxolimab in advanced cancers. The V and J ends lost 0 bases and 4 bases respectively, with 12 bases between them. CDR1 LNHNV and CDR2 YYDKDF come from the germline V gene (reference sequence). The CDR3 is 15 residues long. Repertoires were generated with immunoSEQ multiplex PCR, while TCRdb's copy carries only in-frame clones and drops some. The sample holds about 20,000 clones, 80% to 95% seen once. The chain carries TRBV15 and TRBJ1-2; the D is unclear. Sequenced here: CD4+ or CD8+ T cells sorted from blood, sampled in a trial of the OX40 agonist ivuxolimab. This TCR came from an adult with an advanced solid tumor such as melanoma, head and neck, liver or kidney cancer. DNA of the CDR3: TGTGCCACCAGCAGAGAAGCTTGGCCGGGCTATGGCTACACCTTC. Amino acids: CATSREAWPGYGYTF.